A single sample is the source of the 22 T cell receptor beta chains below, sequenced in a study of cytomegalovirus exposure and HLA in healthy donors. Researchers ran the PCR with 60 Vbeta and 13 Jbeta primers. Only in-frame clones appear in the TCRdb table, and some are missing; sequencing was by immunoSEQ multiplex PCR. The table records 100,000 to 120,000 clones, about four fifths of them present only once. The sample taken for sequencing was PBMCs. All receptors derive from an older woman in good health and CMV-seropositive.

The chain is built from TRBV5-1 and TRBJ2-7, with D possibly being TRBD1 (6 bases). This CDR3 region has 14 residues. Trimming removed 7 bases from V and 0 bases from J, with 14 bases in between. Germline assignment: CDR1 SGHRS and CDR2 YFSETQ. The CDR3 DNA follows: TGCGCCAGCCGACAGGCAATAAACTCCTACGAGCAGTACTTC. Translating it yields CASRQAINSYEQYF. Full variable domain (rest looked up from reference TRBV5-1 and TRBJ2-7): KAGVTQTPRYLIKTRGQQVTLSCSPISGHRSVSWYQQTPGQGLQFLFEYFSETQRNKGNFPGRFSGRQFSNSRSEMNVSTLELGDSALYLCASRQAINSYEQYFGPGTRLTVT.

The genes are TRBV2 and TRBJ2-1, with 12 bases identical to TRBD2. CDR1 SNHLY and CDR2 FYNNEI come from the germline V gene. CDR3 size: 18 residues. V was pared by 8 bases and J by 0 bases, with 11 bases of the junction left unmatched. CDR3: CASFLAGGPSDSYNEQFF. CDR3 nucleotide sequence: TGTGCCAGCTTTCTAGCGGGAGGGCCGTCCGACTCCTACAATGAGCAGTTCTTC.

V gene TRBV30 combines with J gene TRBJ1-2, with D uncertain. The CDR3 runs to 11 residues. Germline loops: CDR1 GTSNPN, CDR2 SVGIG (reference sequence). The V gene lost 2 bases and the J gene lost 5 bases, with 6 bases spanning the gap. The DNA for the CDR3 is TGTGCCTGGAGTCCAGGATATGGCTACACCTTC. The encoded protein is CAWSPGYGYTF.

This clone was picked up one time. Within the sample, other DNA sequences also encode this same CDR3. The rearrangement links TRBV7-7 to TRBJ2-1, with 11 bases matching TRBD2. With 5 bases clipped from V and 6 bases from J, the junction kept 3 bases outside the gene matches. The germline CDR1 and CDR2 sequences are SSHAT and FNYEAQ (reference sequence). The CDR3 contains 14 residues. The CDR3: CASSPGLAGNEQFF. CDR3 DNA sequence: TGTGCCAGCAGCCCAGGACTAGCGGGCAATGAGCAGTTCTTC.

V is TRBV7-9 and J is TRBJ2-7, with D perhaps TRBD1 (6 bases). The CDR3 has 15 amino acids. In germline, CDR1 is SEHNR, CDR2 FQNEAQ (reference sequence). Trimming left V 2 bases short and J 1 base short, with 12 bases between. The CDR3 loop reads CASSLTAGESYEQYF. The CDR3 DNA reads as TGTGCCAGCAGCTTAACGGCAGGGGAATCCTACGAGCAGTACTTC.

CDR3 protein: CASSLSRGAYYGYTF. CDR3 in DNA: TGTGCCAGCAGTTTATCGCGGGGGGCGTACTATGGCTACACCTTC. The chain joins TRBV27 to TRBJ1-2; D is possibly TRBD1 (6 bases). Trimming pared 0 bases from V and 3 bases from J, leaving 11 bases between. Germline V lookup: CDR1 MNHEY, CDR2 SMNVEV (reference sequence). This CDR3 spans 15 amino acids.

This chain links TRBV5-1 with TRBJ2-1, with 8 positions matching TRBD2. The V segment lost 3 bases and the J segment 5 bases; nucleotides outside the gene matches: 4. The CDR3 consists of 14 residues. CDR1 and CDR2 (germline): SGHRS, YFSETQ. The DNA of the CDR3 is TGCGCCAGCAGCTGGTCGGGAGGGAACAATGAGCAGTTCTTC. It specifies CASSWSGGNNEQFF.

This clone occurred a few times. The same CDR3 also results from other DNA sequences found in this sample. The chain uses TRBV15 and TRBJ1-1; perhaps TRBD1 as D (6 bases). V was trimmed by 0 bases and J by 7 bases, leaving 21 bases between them. CDR1 is LNHNV, CDR2 YYDKDF, per germline (reference sequence). The CDR3 is 17 amino acids. CDR3 region: CATSREPGQIGSNEAFF. The CDR3 DNA follows: TGTGCCACCAGCAGAGAACCCGGACAGATTGGATCAAATGAAGCTTTCTTT.

The J gene is TRBJ2-1, the V gene TRBV11-2; D is possibly TRBD2 (5 bases). Germline CDR1 and CDR2: SGHAT and FQNNGV. The CDR3 has 14 amino acids. V was trimmed by 4 bases and J by 4 bases, leaving 11 bases between them. Here the CDR3 reads CASSSLARYNEQFF. The CDR3 nucleotides are TGTGCCAGCAGCTCCCTAGCTAGATACAATGAGCAGTTCTTC.

The genes are TRBV6-5 and TRBJ2-7; TRBD1 agrees at 9 bases. This CDR3 has 15 amino acids. Trimming at V came to 10 bases and at J to 0 bases, leaving 10 bases not matched to a gene. CDR1 is MNHEY and CDR2 is SVGAGI in the germline V gene. The CDR3 DNA sequence: TGTGCCACGTGGGATGGACAGGGGAACTCCTACGAGCAGTACTTC. Amino acids: CATWDGQGNSYEQYF.

V usage is TRBV5-1 and J usage is TRBJ1-4; the match to TRBD1 covers 8 bases. Germline assignment: CDR1 SGHRS and CDR2 YFSETQ. The trim removed 2 bases at V and 4 bases at J, leaving 13 bases unmatched. The CDR3 sequence is 18 residues long. This CDR3 is CASSFGPTTGGNNEKLFF. Here the CDR3 DNA reads TGCGCCAGCAGCTTCGGACCAACAACAGGGGGTAATAATGAAAAACTGTTTTTT.

The chain uses TRBV20-1 and TRBJ1-1; D perhaps matches TRBD1 (5 bases). The CDR3 totals 11 residues. Looked up from germline, CDR1 is DFQATT and CDR2 is SNEGSKA (reference sequence). Between the trimmed V and J ends, which lost 6 bases and 1 base, there was a span of 6 bases. Written as DNA, the CDR3 is TGCAGTGCGACAGAGAACACTGAAGCTTTCTTT. Its protein is CSATENTEAFF.

V usage is TRBV7-9 and J usage is TRBJ2-2, with a possible D match to TRBD2 (5 bases). The CDR3 has 16 amino acids. V was shortened by 5 bases and J by 0 bases, with 13 bases between the two germline ends. The germline CDR1 and CDR2 sequences are SEHNR and FQNEAQ (reference sequence). The CDR3 nucleotides read TGTGCCAGCAGCCGGCGTGCGGGCGCGAACACCGGGGAGCTGTTTTTT. Translating it yields CASSRRAGANTGELFF.

The rearrangement joins TRBV6-5 to TRBJ2-7, with 8 bases that match TRBD1. The length of the CDR3 is 14 residues. V lost 2 bases to trimming and J lost 3 bases; unmatched junction nucleotides: 3. The germline CDR1 and CDR2 sequences are MNHEY and SVGAGI. CDR3 in DNA: TGTGCCAGCAGTTACGGGACAGGACTCTACGAGCAGTACTTC. It specifies CASSYGTGLYEQYF.

This sequence joins TRBV7-9 and TRBJ1-5; a weak D match, TRBD1 (6 bases). Per germline, CDR1 SEHNR and CDR2 FQNEAQ (reference sequence). The CDR3 extends over 14 amino acids. The CDR3 DNA reads TGTTCCGGAGGGGGAGGGGACGACGCTCAGCCCCAGCATTTT. It yields the protein CSGGGGDDAQPQHF.

The V gene is TRBV30, the J gene TRBJ2-3; 8 positions agree with TRBD1. With V trimmed by 1 base and J by 7 bases, 10 bases remained unmatched. The CDR3 sequence is 15 residues long. From germline, CDR1 is GTSNPN and CDR2 SVGIG (reference sequence). The CDR3 loop is CAWSDRTGRPNTQYF. For the CDR3, the DNA is TGTGCCTGGAGTGATCGGACAGGGCGGCCCAATACGCAGTATTTT.

The J gene is TRBJ2-5, the V gene TRBV21-1; the table's D call of TRBD1 was not tested on the DNA. TRBV21-1 is recorded as a pseudogene. This CDR3 is 15 amino acids long. In nucleotides, the CDR3 is TGTGCCAGCATTGTGTGGGACAGGGGATGGGAGACCCAGTACTTC. Its translation is CASIVWDRGWETQYF.

V usage is TRBV19 and J usage is TRBJ1-2; D gene uncertain. Germline V CDR1 and CDR2: LNHDA, SQIVND (reference sequence). This CDR3 has 15 amino acids. The V gene lost 9 bases and the J gene lost 2 bases, with 19 bases spanning the gap. CDR3 sequence reads: CASRQSTRPNYGYTF. CDR3 nucleotide sequence: TGTGCCAGCCGACAATCTACACGACCGAACTATGGCTACACCTTC.

This chain uses TRBV28 with TRBJ1-1; 7 nucleotides line up with TRBD1. The CDR3 contains 16 residues. Trimming cost V 1 base and J 6 bases; bases outside gene matches: 11. Germline V gene lookup returns CDR1 MDHEN and CDR2 SYDVKM. This CDR3 reads CASSLLPTGANAEAFF. The CDR3 DNA sequence: TGTGCCAGCAGTTTATTGCCAACAGGGGCCAACGCTGAAGCTTTCTTT.

The rearrangement uses TRBV9 and TRBJ2-7, with 8 positions matching TRBD1. The CDR3 has 14 residues. With 3 bases clipped from V and 2 bases from J, the junction kept 4 bases outside the gene matches. Germline V lookup: CDR1 SGDLS, CDR2 YYNGEE. The CDR3 DNA reads TGTGCCAGCAGCGGTAGACAGGGGACCTACGAGCAGTACTTC. It translates to CASSGRQGTYEQYF.

V is TRBV6-1 and J is TRBJ2-2; 13 bases agree with TRBD2. Germline values: CDR1 MNHNS, CDR2 SASEGT. Losses at the gene ends were 2 bases for V and 3 bases for J; bases not matched to a gene: 12. CDR3 length: 20 residues. CDR3 coding DNA: TGTGCCAGCAGTGAAAGCAAAACCCGTGGACTAGCGGGAGACACCGGGGAGCTGTTTTTT. It is translated as CASSESKTRGLAGDTGELFF.

The chain couples TRBV7-9 to TRBJ2-7; TRBD2 matches at 15 bases. Germline V gives CDR1 SEHNR, CDR2 FQNEAQ (reference sequence). J was trimmed by 3 bases and V by 5 bases; bases with no gene match: 14. The CDR3 has 19 residues. CDR3 sequence reads: CASSVRTSGRAKTNYEQYF. The CDR3 DNA is TGTGCCAGCAGCGTTAGGACTAGCGGGAGGGCCAAAACAAACTACGAGCAGTACTTC.